These 9 T cell receptor beta chains were sequenced from one sample in a study of beta chain features in type 1 diabetes. Expressed TCRB transcripts were sequenced because the isolated RNA had all been reverse transcribed beforehand. The method was immunoSEQ multiplex PCR; TCRdb's version includes in-frame clones alone and lacks a portion of them. The table lists a few hundred thousand clones, approximately 15% of them singletons. Sequenced sample: naive CD4+ T cells from blood. These TCRs come from a man aged 30 to 39 in good health.

The sample holds a few counts of this clone. The chain has TRBV10-3 and TRBJ2-1; unclear D gene. This CDR3 has 18 residues. CDR1 is ENHRY and CDR2 is SYGVKD in the germline V gene. The V gene lost 6 bases and the J gene lost 0 bases, with 21 bases spanning the gap. The CDR3 loop reads CAIRRRNATVISYNEQFF. CDR3 in DNA: TGTGCCATCAGAAGAAGGAATGCGACGGTCATCTCCTACAATGAGCAGTTCTTC.

The V and J genes are TRBV5-1 and TRBJ2-3; 9 bases agree with TRBD1. This CDR3 region has 16 residues. CDR1 is SGHRS, CDR2 YFSETQ, per germline. Trimming at V came to 3 bases and at J to 3 bases, leaving 8 bases not matched to a gene. CDR3 amino acids: CASSSNRGLLTDTQYF. Here the CDR3 DNA reads TGCGCCAGCAGCTCGAACAGGGGGCTCTTGACAGATACGCAGTATTTT.

The V gene is TRBV15, the J gene TRBJ2-3; D gene unclear. The V end was cut by 5 bases, the J end by 6 bases, with 18 bases between. The CDR3 extends over 15 amino acids. CDR1 LNHNV and CDR2 YYDKDF come from the germline V gene (reference sequence). The CDR3 protein is CATSSSRPGPDTQYF. The CDR3 DNA sequence: TGTGCCACCAGCTCGTCACGGCCCGGGCCCGATACGCAGTATTTT. The variable domain in full, completed from reference TRBV15 and TRBJ2-3, reads DAMVIQNPRYQVTQFGKPVTLSCSQTLNHNVMYWYQQKSSQAPKLLFHYYDKDFNNEADTPDNFQSRRPNTSFCFLDIRSPGLGDTAMYLCATSSSRPGPDTQYFGPGTRLTVL.

V gene TRBV9 combines with J gene TRBJ2-7; D is unresolved. The CDR3 extends over 15 amino acids. Germline CDR1 and CDR2: SGDLS and YYNGEE. Trimming cost V 0 bases and J 5 bases, with 15 bases left between them. CDR3 sequence: CASSVGPDSAHEQYF. In DNA form, the CDR3 reads TGTGCCAGCAGCGTAGGGCCGGATAGTGCTCACGAGCAGTACTTC. Together with reference TRBV9 and TRBJ2-7, the CDR3 gives the full variable domain: DSGVTQTPKHLITATGQRVTLRCSPRSGDLSVYWYQQSLDQGLQFLIQYYNGEERAKGNILERFSAQQFPDLHSELNLSSLELGDSALYFCASSVGPDSAHEQYFGPGTRLTVT.

The chain joins TRBV9 to TRBJ2-7; TRBD2 might be the D (7 bases). V was shortened by 4 bases and J by 2 bases, with 22 bases between the two germline ends. Germline loops: CDR1 SGDLS, CDR2 YYNGEE. This CDR3 has 17 residues. CDR3 DNA sequence: TGTGCCAGCAGCCCTCTCGCCGGGGGGACACAGGCCTACGAGCAGTACTTC. Translated, it gives CASSPLAGGTQAYEQYF.

The rearrangement uses TRBV29-1 and TRBJ2-3, with 8 bases fitting TRBD2. Germline V gives CDR1 SQVTM, CDR2 ANQGSEA. With 7 bases clipped from V and 2 bases from J, the junction kept 14 bases outside the gene matches. The length of the CDR3 is 16 residues. In DNA, the CDR3 is TGCAGCGCCCACGGGGGGGTGGCACAGTCCACAGATACGCAGTATTTT. Translated: CSAHGGVAQSTDTQYF.

Worth noting for this clone: Other DNA sequences in the sample encode the same CDR3. The chain uses TRBV29-1 and TRBJ1-1, with no clear D. Germline assignment: CDR1 SQVTM and CDR2 ANQGSEA. The length of the CDR3 is 13 residues. Trimming took off 4 bases at V and 0 bases at J, with 9 bases between the two ends. In nucleotides, the CDR3 is TGCAGCGTTGCGGGAGTGATGAACACTGAAGCTTTCTTT. This translates into CSVAGVMNTEAFF.

This chain connects TRBV29-1 to TRBJ1-5; 9 nucleotides align to TRBD1. Germline V lookup: CDR1 SQVTM, CDR2 ANQGSEA. Trimming took 6 bases from V and 4 from J; bases not matched to a gene: 7. The CDR3 sequence is 14 residues long. CDR3 loop: CSVVTGGLNQPQHF. DNA for the CDR3: TGCAGCGTCGTAACAGGGGGCCTTAATCAGCCCCAGCATTTT. The full variable domain, its missing parts supplied by reference TRBV29-1 and TRBJ1-5, is SAVISQKPSRDICQRGTSLTIQCQVDSQVTMMFWYRQQPGQSLTLIATANQGSEATYESGFVIDKFPISRPNLTFSTLTVSNMSPEDSSIYLCSVVTGGLNQPQHFGDGTRLSIL.

The genes are TRBV7-9 and TRBJ1-1; TRBD1 aligns across 8 bases. The ends lost 6 bases at V and 0 bases at J; junction bases unmatched: 0. The V gene's germline CDR1 is SEHNR and CDR2 FQNEAQ (reference sequence). CDR3 size: 13 residues. DNA of the CDR3: TGTGCCAGCAGGGGACAGGTGAACACTGAAGCTTTCTTT. Its protein is CASRGQVNTEAFF.